These T cell receptor beta chains were read from a single sample in a study of blood T cell repertoires in COVID-19. Profiling relied on immunoSEQ multiplex PCR, and the TCRdb table lists in-frame clones only, not all of them. The repertoire has 90,000 to 150,000 clones, approximately 81% of them found once; the top ten carry 3% to 4.5%. The source material was peripheral blood. These receptors came from an elderly woman with acute or convalescent COVID-19. Both conserved end residues are trimmed from each CDR3. Fields, in order: clone size, V gene, D gene, J gene, CDR3 protein. A D gene is named only where the DNA matches it firmly. For some rows the clone size is stated as once, few or many, or as a class when expanded; others skip it.

>few|TRBV24-1|TRBD2|TRBJ2-2
ATSDYIWDYYNTGELF
>few|TRBV6-2/TRBV6-3|TRBD2|TRBJ2-1
ASSYPLKLAAKSYNEQF
>-|TRBV9|-|TRBJ1-2
ASSVGGEANYGYT
>many|TRBV5-5|TRBD2|TRBJ2-7
ASSLVGRGYEQY
>-|TRBV2|TRBD2|TRBJ2-1
ASSAISGGRVEQF
>-|TRBV20-1|-|TRBJ2-3
SASEGEDTQY
>-|TRBV11-2|-|TRBJ1-1
ASSLELSTEAF
>-|TRBV7-2|-|TRBJ2-3
ASSFRGTDTQY
>-|TRBV9|TRBD1|TRBJ2-7
ASSVSTGNPYEQY
>-|TRBV6-1|-|TRBJ2-7
ASSDQRDLVYLQY
>once|TRBV5-1|-|TRBJ1-5
ASSLEGSSTQPQH
>-|TRBV28|-|TRBJ1-1
ASSLGQNTEAF
>-|TRBV28|-|TRBJ1-2
ASSPALRGYT
>few|TRBV14|-|TRBJ2-1
ASSRLQGRNEQF
>once|TRBV27|TRBD2|TRBJ2-3
ASSPFKRGGTDTQY
>-|TRBV19|-|TRBJ1-3
ASLQGRPHSGNTIY
>once|TRBV5-1|-|TRBJ1-2
ASSFPGDGYT
>once|TRBV5-1|-|TRBJ1-4
ASSLGSANEKLF
>-|TRBV11-2|-|TRBJ2-3
ASSLGGLITDTQY
>once|TRBV21-1|-|TRBJ2-3
ASSKATRGQESGDTQY
>-|TRBV18|TRBD2|TRBJ2-7
ASSPRRTSGTRDQYEQY
>-|TRBV6-2/TRBV6-3|TRBD1|TRBJ1-1
ASSYSLGTAAF
>-|TRBV2|-|TRBJ2-5
ASRDLTGIRETQY
>-|TRBV6-1|-|TRBJ1-1
ASSEQGSTEAF
>-|TRBV7-3|-|TRBJ2-5
ASSLSSVETQY
>-|TRBV6-5|-|TRBJ1-3
ASSRGTGNTIY
>-|TRBV15|-|TRBJ1-1
ATSRDTGKAF
>-|TRBV19|TRBD2|TRBJ2-3
ASSPGLAGGPGDTQY
>many|TRBV2|-|TRBJ1-6
ASTLSPEYNSPLH
>-|TRBV5-1|-|TRBJ2-2
ASSLTRNTGELF
>-|TRBV5-1|-|TRBJ2-7
ASSLVGDTSYEQY
>few|TRBV29-1|-|TRBJ2-7
SVQGASDEQY
>-|TRBV6-4|TRBD1|TRBJ2-4
ASRWTGPLLAKNIQY
>-|TRBV7-2|-|TRBJ1-2
ASSSDRSNYGYT
>-|TRBV3-1/TRBV3-2|TRBD2|TRBJ2-1
ASSFLTSGGLNEQF
>-|TRBV10-3|TRBD2|TRBJ2-1
AISEGSGRPGLNEQF
>-|TRBV5-1|TRBD1|TRBJ1-2
ASSEGQGAAGYT
>-|TRBV19|TRBD1|TRBJ2-7
ASTPGQGSYEQY
>-|TRBV30|-|TRBJ2-7
AWSVQVYEQY
>-|TRBV28|TRBD1|TRBJ2-1
ASSYRDRGREQF
>-|TRBV4-2|-|TRBJ1-1
ASSQAGFTEAF
>-|TRBV30|TRBD1|TRBJ1-4
AWTVGTANEKLF
>-|TRBV7-3|TRBD1|TRBJ1-3
ASSATGGSGNTIY
>-|TRBV11-3|-|TRBJ2-1
ASSLDGSLSYNEQF
>-|TRBV7-2|-|TRBJ2-7
ASSPRRGIEQY
>few|TRBV29-1|TRBD2|TRBJ2-3
SVVRFRRLAGEPTSSTDTQY